The text below deals with one T cell receptor (beta chain). The antigen is undetermined. Germline values: CDR1 MDHEN, CDR2 SYDVKM. V lost 4 bases to trimming and J lost 6 bases, with 21 bases between them. CDR3 length: 16 residues. With 60 Vbeta and 13 Jbeta primers, the PCR was carried out. Generated by immunoSEQ multiplex PCR, the TCRdb table keeps only in-frame clones and is missing some. This table has roughly 200,000 clones, about 87% appearing once. The data originate from a study of cytomegalovirus exposure and HLA in healthy donors. Findings and limits, study-wide: When analyzed later, a missense DCLRE1C variant was found to be linked to TCR beta V- and J-gene trimming. In a later analysis, compared with equally common non-associated chains, HLA-associated beta chains were more expanded.

The chain combines TRBV28 with TRBJ1-1; possible D gene TRBD1, 6 bases. This clonotype originated in a man in his thirties or forties in good health and CMV-seronegative. The sample was PBMCs. CDR3 amino acids: CASSSGGGGVWAEAFF. As DNA, the CDR3 is TGTGCCAGCAGTTCGGGGGGCGGAGGAGTTTGGGCTGAAGCTTTCTTT. The entire variable domain, with the rest obtained from reference TRBV28 and TRBJ1-1, is as follows: DVKVTQSSRYLVKRTGEKVFLECVQDMDHENMFWYRQDPGLGLRLIYFSYDVKMKEKGDIPEGYSVSREKKERFSLILESASTNQTSMYLCASSSGGGGVWAEAFFGQGTRLTVV.